This T cell receptor (beta chain) came from a study of ipilimumab plus nivolumab after autologous stem cell transplantation. The overall study: A median of about 8 nivolumab and a few ipilimumab doses were given.

Profiled with immunoSEQ multiplex PCR; TCRdb holds only in-frame clones, not every one. This sample has approximately 84,000 clones, with 83% found just once. V was cut by 1 base and J by 4 bases, with 7 bases left in between. CDR1 is PRHDT, CDR2 FYEKMQ, per germline (reference sequence). The CDR3 spans 13 residues. Sequencing used PBMCs, obtained in a trial of ipilimumab plus nivolumab as post-transplant consolidation. V usage is TRBV13 and J usage is TRBJ1-1; no definite D call. The receptor comes from a male donor with diffuse large B-cell lymphoma. The CDR3 spells CASSLEQSTEAFF. CDR3 nucleotides: TGTGCCAGCAGCTTAGAACAGAGCACTGAAGCTTTCTTT.